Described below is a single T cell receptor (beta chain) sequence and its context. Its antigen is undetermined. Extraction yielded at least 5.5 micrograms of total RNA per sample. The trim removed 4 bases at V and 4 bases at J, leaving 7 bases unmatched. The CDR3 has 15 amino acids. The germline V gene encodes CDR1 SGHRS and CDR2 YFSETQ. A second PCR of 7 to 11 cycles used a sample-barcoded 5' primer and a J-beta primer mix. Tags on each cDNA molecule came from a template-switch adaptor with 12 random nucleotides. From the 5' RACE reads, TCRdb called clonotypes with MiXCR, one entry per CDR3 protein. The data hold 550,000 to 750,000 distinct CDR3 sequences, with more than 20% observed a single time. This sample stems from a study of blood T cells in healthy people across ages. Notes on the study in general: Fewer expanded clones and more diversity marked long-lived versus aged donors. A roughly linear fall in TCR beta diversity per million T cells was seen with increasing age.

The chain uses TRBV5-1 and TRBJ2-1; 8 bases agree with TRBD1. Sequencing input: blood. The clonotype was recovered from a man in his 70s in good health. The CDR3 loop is CASSTPGQAYNEQFF. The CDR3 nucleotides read TGCGCCAGCAGCACACCGGGACAGGCTTACAATGAGCAGTTCTTC.